The rows below give T cell receptor beta chains drawn from one sample of a study of human T cells and chemical hapten exposure. TCRdb fed the RACE reads into MiXCR, producing one record per CDR3 protein. The table shows about 360,000 distinct CDR3 sequences, with around 4.8% occurring only once. This specimen consisted of whole blood, obtained in connection with sensitization to the hapten diphenylcyclopropenone (DPC). The receptors were gathered from a woman aged 50 to 60 with alopecia areata. Some clones in this sample may be carry-over from other donors' samples. Each CDR3 is given with its conserved first and last residue. D genes are given only for firm matches. Clone size is shown for a subset of rows, as once, few, many or a class of expanded clone.

J	D	size	V	CDR3	DNA
TRBJ2-7	NA	many	TRBV12-5	CASGLGERAEQYF	TGTGCTAGTGGTTTGGGGGAGAGGGCCGAGCAGTACTTC
TRBJ1-4	NA	few	TRBV28	CASSFILGSEKLFF	TGTGCCAGCAGTTTCATTCTTGGGAGTGAAAAACTGTTTTTT
TRBJ1-2	NA	many	TRBV15	CATRVGQAVGYGYTF	TGTGCCACCAGAGTGGGGCAGGCGGTCGGCTATGGCTACACCTTC
TRBJ2-5	TRBD2	many	TRBV6-2/TRBV6-3	CASMPGLAGLETQYF	TGTGCCAGCATGCCGGGACTAGCGGGATTAGAGACCCAGTACTTC
TRBJ2-2	TRBD1	many	TRBV18	CASSPLGQGETGELFF	TGTGCCAGCTCACCGCTTGGACAGGGGGAAACCGGGGAGCTGTTTTTT
TRBJ2-1	TRBD2	few	TRBV5-8	CASSSGTTPIDEQFF	TGTGCCAGCAGTTCCGGGACTACCCCCATTGATGAGCAGTTCTTC
TRBJ1-4	NA	few	TRBV14	CASSQGAALLPFNEKLFF	TGTGCCAGCAGCCAAGGAGCGGCACTCCTACCCTTTAATGAAAAACTGTTTTTT
TRBJ2-7	NA	NA	TRBV30	CAWRKMGDHEQYF	TGTGCCTGGAGGAAAATGGGGGATCACGAGCAGTACTTC
TRBJ2-5	NA	many	TRBV5-1	CASSFGVRGEETQYF	TGCGCCAGCAGCTTCGGAGTTCGGGGCGAAGAGACCCAGTACTTC
TRBJ1-1	TRBD1	NA	TRBV5-5	CASSAQGARDTEAFF	TGTGCCAGCAGCGCGCAGGGGGCTCGGGACACTGAAGCTTTCTTT
TRBJ2-1	TRBD1	many	TRBV5-1	CASSLYFGTGDEQFF	TGCGCCAGCAGCTTGTATTTCGGGACAGGGGACGAGCAGTTCTTC
TRBJ1-5	TRBD1	NA	TRBV30	CAWSVKVEWDRGWSNQPQHF	TGTGCCTGGAGTGTAAAGGTGGAATGGGACAGGGGTTGGAGCAATCAGCCCCAGCATTTT
TRBJ2-1	TRBD2	many	TRBV27	CASSLGTSGPSPYNEQFF	TGTGCCAGCAGCCTCGGGACTAGCGGGCCCTCACCCTACAATGAGCAGTTCTTC
TRBJ2-5	NA	many	TRBV6-5	CASSPSTPTGKETQYF	TGTGCCAGCAGTCCCTCCACCCCAACAGGGAAAGAGACCCAGTACTTC
TRBJ2-5	NA	few	TRBV29-1	CSVLGRAETQYF	TGCAGCGTTCTAGGGAGAGCAGAGACCCAGTACTTC
TRBJ2-7	TRBD1	NA	TRBV18	CASSPSDRAPGEQYF	TGTGCCAGCTCACCCTCGGACAGGGCCCCGGGGGAGCAGTACTTC
TRBJ2-1	NA	NA	TRBV12-3/TRBV12-4	CASSLVGQYNEQFF	TGTGCCAGCAGTTTAGTGGGCCAATACAATGAGCAGTTCTTC
TRBJ1-5	TRBD1	NA	TRBV7-8	CASSTWTGDNQHQHF	TGTGCCAGCAGCACCTGGACAGGGGATAATCAGCACCAGCATTTT
TRBJ2-2	TRBD1	NA	TRBV15	CATSPEQGYTGELFF	TGTGCCACCAGCCCCGAACAGGGGTACACCGGGGAGCTGTTTTTT
TRBJ2-7	TRBD2	few	TRBV14	CASSPQRTSGRHSSYEQYF	TGTGCCAGCAGCCCACAACGGACTAGCGGGAGGCACAGCTCCTACGAGCAGTACTTC
TRBJ2-7	NA	NA	TRBV11-2	CASSLDFEQYF	TGTGCCAGCAGCTTAGATTTCGAGCAGTACTTC
TRBJ1-5	NA	many	TRBV20-1	CSASAGVGSNQPQHF	TGCAGTGCCTCCGCGGGGGTCGGGAGCAATCAGCCCCAGCATTTT
TRBJ2-5	TRBD2	NA	TRBV7-2	CASSLDGRGSQETQYF	TGTGCCAGCAGCTTAGACGGGAGGGGTTCACAAGAGACCCAGTACTTC
TRBJ1-2	NA	few	TRBV28	CASSWTVDGYTF	TGTGCCAGCAGTTGGACAGTAGATGGCTACACCTTC
TRBJ1-2	NA	many	TRBV7-8	CASSLQGGGYGYTF	TGTGCCAGCAGCTTACAAGGGGGAGGGTATGGCTACACCTTC
TRBJ1-1	NA	NA	TRBV20-1	CSARDVPGSGTEAFF	TGCAGTGCTAGAGATGTTCCGGGGTCTGGGACTGAAGCTTTCTTT
TRBJ2-7	NA	few	TRBV20-1	CSASPPISYEQYF	TGCAGTGCTTCCCCCCCTATCTCCTACGAGCAGTACTTC
TRBJ1-1	TRBD1	NA	TRBV6-6	CASSSKGQTNTEAFF	TGTGCCAGCAGTTCCAAGGGACAGACGAACACTGAAGCTTTCTTT
TRBJ1-1	NA	NA	TRBV20-1	CSARDFLTEAFF	TGCAGTGCTAGAGATTTCCTGACTGAAGCTTTCTTT
TRBJ1-5	NA	many	TRBV20-1	CSASSLQGGDQPQHF	TGCAGTGCTAGTTCCTTACAGGGTGGCGATCAGCCCCAGCATTTT
TRBJ2-1	NA	few	TRBV12-3/TRBV12-4	CASRRGLEYNEQFF	TGTGCCAGCAGGCGGGGACTGGAATACAATGAGCAGTTCTTC
TRBJ2-7	NA	few	TRBV12-3/TRBV12-4	CASSPPQGRYEQYF	TGTGCCAGCAGTCCACCGCAGGGGAGATACGAGCAGTACTTC
TRBJ2-1	NA	many	TRBV29-1	CSVELSYNEQFF	TGCAGCGTTGAACTCTCATACAATGAGCAGTTCTTC
TRBJ1-5	TRBD1	few	TRBV4-1	CASSQEAGGTQPQHF	TGCGCCAGCAGCCAAGAGGCAGGGGGCACTCAGCCCCAGCATTTT
TRBJ2-3	NA	many	TRBV11-2	CASSLATSTDTQYF	TGTGCCAGCAGCTTAGCAACTAGCACAGATACGCAGTATTTT